The T cell receptor (beta chain) described here comes from a study of T cells after yellow fever vaccination. This clonotype came up many times. TCRdb called the 5' RACE reads again in MiXCR, with one record for every CDR3 protein. The repertoire has roughly 300,000 distinct CDR3 sequences, around 6.8% of them found once; the top ten carry roughly a sixth. The CDR3 extends over 13 amino acids. Germline loops: CDR1 SGHTA, CDR2 FQGNSA. Trimming took off 0 bases at V and 4 bases at J, with 6 bases between the two ends. V usage is TRBV7-2 and J usage is TRBJ1-2; unclear D gene. The sequence came from a man younger than 35 who received the YFV17D yellow fever vaccine. The specimen comprised PBMCs, sampled roughly 47 days after the first yellow fever vaccination. CDR3 region: CASSLAGFYGYTF. The CDR3 region has the DNA TGTGCCAGCAGCTTAGCGGGTTTCTATGGCTACACCTTC.